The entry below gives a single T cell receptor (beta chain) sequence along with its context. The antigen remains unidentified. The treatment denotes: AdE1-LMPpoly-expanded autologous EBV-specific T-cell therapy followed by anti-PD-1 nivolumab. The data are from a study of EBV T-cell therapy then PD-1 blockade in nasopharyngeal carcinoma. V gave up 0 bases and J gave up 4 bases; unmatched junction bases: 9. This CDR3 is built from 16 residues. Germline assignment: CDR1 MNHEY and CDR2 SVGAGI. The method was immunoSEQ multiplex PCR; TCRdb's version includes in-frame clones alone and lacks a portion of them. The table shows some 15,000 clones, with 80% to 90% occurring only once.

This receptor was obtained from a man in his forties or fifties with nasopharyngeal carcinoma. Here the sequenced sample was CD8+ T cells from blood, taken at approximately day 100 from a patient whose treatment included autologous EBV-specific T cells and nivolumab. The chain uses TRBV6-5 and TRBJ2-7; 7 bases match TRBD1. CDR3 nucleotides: TGTGCCAGCAGTTACTCGTCCTCAGGGGGTTTTTACGAGCAGTACTTC. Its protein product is CASSYSSSGGFYEQYF.